Below are 27 T cell receptor beta chains sequenced from a single sample in a study of cytomegalovirus exposure and HLA in healthy donors. Both 60 Vbeta primers and 13 Jbeta primers went into the PCR. Assay: immunoSEQ multiplex PCR; the TCRdb copy retains only in-frame clones and omits some. Here the sample spans 100,000 to 150,000 clones, approximately 83% being singletons. The sequencing input was PBMCs. These receptors all come from a woman between 40 and 55 years old in good health and CMV-seropositive.

This clone appeared a single time. The J gene is TRBJ2-5, the V gene TRBV19, with 15 positions matching TRBD2. V lost 5 bases, J lost 5 bases, and 9 bases stayed unmatched. The germline V gene has CDR1 LNHDA and CDR2 SQIVND (reference sequence). CDR3 length: 17 residues. The CDR3 DNA reads TGTGCCAGTAGTCCCGGGACTAGCGGGAGGAGGATGGAGACCCAGTACTTC. Protein product: CASSPGTSGRRMETQYF.

The chain employs TRBV19 and TRBJ2-1; 9 bases match TRBD2. This CDR3 region has 16 residues. The J segment lost 6 bases and the V segment lost 8 bases, leaving 14 bases of the junction unmatched. Germline CDR1 LNHDA, CDR2 SQIVND (reference sequence). In DNA form, the CDR3 reads TGTGCCAGTCGCTCCCTCCTGGGCGGGAGGGGCAATGAGCAGTTCTTC. It encodes CASRSLLGGRGNEQFF.

CDR3 nucleotide sequence: TGTGCCAGCAGCTCGGGACAGAGCACAGATACGCAGTATTTT. This translates into CASSSGQSTDTQYF. The genes are TRBV28 and TRBJ2-3, with TRBD1 identical over 7 bases. This CDR3 has 14 amino acids. In germline, CDR1 is MDHEN, CDR2 SYDVKM. Trimming at V came to 6 bases and at J to 0 bases, leaving 3 bases not matched to a gene.

The J gene is TRBJ1-4, the V gene TRBV19, with 8 bases fitting TRBD1. The CDR3 spans 14 residues. The germline gives CDR1 LNHDA, CDR2 SQIVND (reference sequence). The V and J ends lost 4 bases and 6 bases, in that order; junction bases with no gene match: 4. Written as DNA, the CDR3 is TGTGCCAGTAGTACCCGACAGGGGTATGAAAAACTGTTTTTT. Translating it yields CASSTRQGYEKLFF.

This clone was seen more than once but under ten times. The chain couples TRBV19 to TRBJ2-2; TRBD2 agrees at 8 bases. This CDR3 spans 15 amino acids. CDR1 and CDR2 (germline): LNHDA, SQIVND (reference sequence). With 6 bases clipped from V and 4 bases from J, the junction kept 7 bases outside the gene matches. The CDR3 DNA reads TGTGCCAGTAGCCAAGCGGGAGAGAGCACCGGGGAGCTGTTTTTT. It codes for CASSQAGESTGELFF.

This clone was recorded only once. The V call is TRBV29-1, the J call TRBJ1-3, with no clear D. The CDR3 contains 11 residues. V was trimmed by 5 bases and J by 4 bases, leaving 6 bases between them. CDR1 is SQVTM, CDR2 ANQGSEA, per germline. CDR3 loop: CSVSEGNTIYF. The CDR3, as DNA: TGCAGCGTTTCGGAGGGAAACACCATATATTTT.

This sequence joins TRBV7-9 and TRBJ2-1; possible D gene TRBD2, 6 bases. Looked up from germline, CDR1 is SEHNR and CDR2 is FQNEAQ (reference sequence). V dropped 5 bases and J dropped 0 bases, with 17 bases sitting between them. The CDR3 contains 17 residues. CDR3 region: CASSTDWDSSSYNEQFF. DNA of the CDR3: TGTGCCAGCAGCACGGATTGGGACTCCAGCTCCTACAATGAGCAGTTCTTC.

The chain recombines TRBV11-3 with TRBJ2-2; TRBD1 aligns across 8 bases. Per germline, CDR1 SGHNT and CDR2 YENEEA. The CDR3 length is 15 residues. V shed 3 bases, J shed 3 bases, and the junction held 3 bases outside the gene matches. CDR3 in DNA: TGTGCCAGCAGCTTCAGGGGGCCAGACACCGGGGAGCTGTTTTTT. The encoded protein is CASSFRGPDTGELFF.

V gene TRBV30 combines with J gene TRBJ1-5; weak D call: TRBD1 (6 bases). The V gene lost 3 bases and the J gene lost 5 bases, with 14 bases spanning the gap. This CDR3 region has 14 residues. Germline V gene data show CDR1 as GTSNPN and CDR2 as SVGIG (reference sequence). The CDR3 region is CAWSIRGADQPQHF. Here the CDR3 DNA reads TGTGCCTGGAGCATCCGGGGGGCCGATCAGCCCCAGCATTTT.

This clone was observed a single time. V and J are TRBV5-1 and TRBJ2-5, with D tentatively TRBD1 (5 bases). The CDR3 spans 16 residues. The V gene's germline CDR1 is SGHRS and CDR2 YFSETQ. Trimming shortened V by 0 bases and J by 4 bases, and 16 bases separated the two germline ends. The CDR3 region has the DNA TGCGCCAGCAGCTTGGCCCCCCCAGGGAAAGGAGAGACCCAGTACTTC. It codes for CASSLAPPGKGETQYF.

The chain carries TRBV9 and TRBJ2-7; 11 bases match TRBD2. V was clipped by 4 bases and J by 2 bases; unmatched bases: 5. Germline V gene lookup returns CDR1 SGDLS and CDR2 YYNGEE. The CDR3 totals 15 residues. CDR3 region: CASSPRTSGPYEQYF. The CDR3 DNA reads TGTGCCAGCAGCCCGCGGACTAGCGGGCCCTACGAGCAGTACTTC.

The V call is TRBV13, the J call TRBJ2-7; 9 bases map to TRBD1. The V segment lost 4 bases and the J segment 4 bases; nucleotides outside the gene matches: 8. This CDR3 contains 15 residues. Germline V gene lookup returns CDR1 PRHDT and CDR2 FYEKMQ (reference sequence). This chain's CDR3 is CASSSPGTGKYEQYF. As DNA, the CDR3 is TGTGCCAGCAGCTCGCCCGGGACAGGGAAGTACGAGCAGTACTTC.

This chain joins TRBV6-4 and TRBJ2-1; 10 bases are shared with TRBD2. Germline V gives CDR1 MRHNA, CDR2 SNTAGT. The CDR3 covers 16 residues. After removal of 5 bases from V and 7 bases from J, the junction contained 11 bases not matched to a gene. The CDR3 here is CASSNVASGRRNEQFF. CDR3 nucleotides: TGTGCCAGCAGTAACGTAGCTAGCGGGAGAAGAAATGAGCAGTTCTTC.

The V and J genes are TRBV27 and TRBJ1-1, with 9 bases lining up with TRBD1. The germline V gene encodes CDR1 MNHEY and CDR2 SMNVEV (reference sequence). The CDR3 loop spans 15 amino acids. Germline trimming cut 3 bases from V and 0 bases from J; bases unmatched to any gene: 2. CDR3 in amino acids: CASSFWDRVNTEAFF. DNA of the CDR3: TGTGCCAGCAGTTTTTGGGACAGGGTGAACACTGAAGCTTTCTTT.

The chain links TRBV7-9 to TRBJ2-3, with TRBD2 identical over 12 bases. The CDR3 has 16 amino acids. V lost 6 bases to trimming and J lost 5 bases; unmatched junction nucleotides: 9. The germline V gene encodes CDR1 SEHNR and CDR2 FQNEAQ (reference sequence). The CDR3 DNA sequence: TGTGCCAGCAGATTTGGACTAGCGGGATACATAGATACGCAGTATTTT. It translates to CASRFGLAGYIDTQYF.

The V call is TRBV25-1, the J call TRBJ2-2; TRBD1 agrees at 11 bases. This CDR3 contains 16 residues. In germline, CDR1 is MGHDK, CDR2 SYGVNS. With V trimmed by 6 bases and J by 7 bases, 10 bases remained unmatched. CDR3 bases: TGTGCCAGCAGGGCCCCCAGGACAGGGGGCGGCGGGGAGCTGTTTTTT. This gives the protein CASRAPRTGGGGELFF.

This clone appeared a few times. This sequence joins TRBV28 and TRBJ1-2; a possible D gene is TRBD1 (6 bases). CDR1 is MDHEN, CDR2 SYDVKM, per germline. This CDR3 contains 12 residues. V lost 4 bases and J lost 8, with 11 bases in between. CDR3 sequence: CASSSPTGGYTF. CDR3 coding DNA: TGTGCCAGCAGTTCGCCTACAGGGGGCTACACCTTC.

On this clone: The sample carries other DNA sequences with the same CDR3. The chain recombines TRBV27 with TRBJ2-7; perhaps TRBD2 as D (6 bases). Trimming cost V 6 bases and J 2 bases, with 20 bases left between them. The length of the CDR3 is 16 residues. Germline lookup yields CDR1 MNHEY and CDR2 SMNVEV (reference sequence). CDR3 residues: CASSQRTGVSTYEQYF. The CDR3 DNA reads as TGTGCCAGCAGCCAACGGACGGGGGTAAGCACCTACGAGCAGTACTTC.

This CDR3 is CASSLGGNYYEQYF. CDR3 DNA: TGTGCCAGCAGCCTGGGAGGGAATTACTACGAGCAGTACTTC. This sequence joins TRBV13 and TRBJ2-7; 7 bases match TRBD2. Germline loops: CDR1 PRHDT, CDR2 FYEKMQ (reference sequence). V trimming: 5 bases; J trimming: 3 bases; junction bases outside the gene matches: 7. The CDR3 has 14 amino acids.

Of note for this clone: One junction end does not reproduce the germline sequence, and a read error may be involved. The rearrangement links TRBV4-2 to TRBJ2-7; 10 nucleotides align to TRBD2. Germline-derived CDR1 and CDR2 are LGHNA and YNFKEQ. The CDR3 has 15 residues. The CDR3 coding sequence is TGTGCCAGCAGCCAAGAGCGGCTAGCGGGAGACACAACCCGCTTC. Protein sequence: CASSQERLAGDTTRF.

The chain is built from TRBV4-1 and TRBJ2-2; D is perhaps TRBD2 (6 bases). The V gene lost 3 bases and the J gene lost 8 bases, with 16 bases spanning the gap. This CDR3 has 15 residues. Germline CDR1 is MGHRA and CDR2 is YSYEKL. The CDR3 is CASSQGGLSGGELFF. Written as DNA, the CDR3 is TGCGCCAGCAGCCAGGGGGGACTCTCTGGTGGGGAGCTGTTTTTT.

V is TRBV30 and J is TRBJ2-2, with 9 positions matching TRBD2. With 0 bases clipped from V and 7 bases from J, the junction kept 9 bases outside the gene matches. Germline V gives CDR1 GTSNPN, CDR2 SVGIG (reference sequence). The CDR3 is 16 residues long. The CDR3 DNA is TGTGCCTGGAGTGTACATGGCGGGAGGGCTGACGGGGAGCTGTTTTTT. Its protein product is CAWSVHGGRADGELFF.

This CDR3 reads CASRVRGSGYTF. The CDR3 coding sequence is TGTGCCAGCAGGGTTAGGGGGTCCGGCTACACCTTC. The chain combines TRBV27 with TRBJ1-2, with TRBD1 as a possible D gene (6 bases). The V end was cut by 6 bases, the J end by 8 bases, with 13 bases between. The germline V gene encodes CDR1 MNHEY and CDR2 SMNVEV (reference sequence). The CDR3 spans 12 residues.

The chain has TRBV14 and TRBJ1-2; D is uncertain. Germline values: CDR1 SGHDN, CDR2 FVKESK. The CDR3 has 13 amino acids. The V and J ends lost 1 base and 2 bases respectively, with 5 bases between them. The CDR3 DNA is TGTGCCAGCAGCCAAGGGCAGAACTATGGCTACACCTTC. Residues: CASSQGQNYGYTF.

The V gene is TRBV6-1, the J gene TRBJ2-1; D is ambiguous. The germline CDR1 and CDR2 sequences are MNHNS and SASEGT. The length of the CDR3 is 14 residues. Trimming cost V 9 bases and J 6 bases, with 18 bases left between them. The DNA of the CDR3 is TGTGCCAGTAGTAGAGACTCGCTCCTCAATGAGCAGTTCTTC. Translation: CASSRDSLLNEQFF.

This sequence joins TRBV11-1 and TRBJ1-3; TRBD1 is a possible D gene (5 bases). Germline CDR1 SGHAT, CDR2 FQDESV (reference sequence). V was clipped by 5 bases and J by 0 bases, with 11 bases between them. This CDR3 contains 15 residues. CDR3 amino acids: CASSRGDFSGNTIYF. For the CDR3, the DNA is TGTGCCAGCAGCCGCGGGGACTTCTCTGGAAACACCATATATTTT.

This clone was recorded once. This chain connects TRBV7-9 to TRBJ2-7; D is perhaps TRBD2 (6 bases). Germline V gives CDR1 SEHNR, CDR2 FQNEAQ (reference sequence). This CDR3 region has 13 residues. V lost 1 base and J 4 bases, leaving 8 bases between the germline ends. The DNA for the CDR3 is TGTGCCAGCAGCTTAGGGGGGAGGTACGAGCAGTACTTC. Translating it yields CASSLGGRYEQYF.